One and the same sample provided the 17 T cell receptor beta chains below, sequenced in a study of circulating CD8 cells and anti-PD-1 response in melanoma. Using 15 ng of total RNA, TCR libraries were made with the QIAseq Immune Repertoire TCR panel. In TCRdb, the reads were re-called with MiXCR into one record per CDR3 protein. The data show approximately 400 distinct CDR3 sequences, more than 9% seen once. From live CD3+CD8+TCRalphabeta+ cells, four PD-1 and/or TIGIT subsets were sorted. Sequences were derived from CD8+ T cells from PBMCs, sampled at baseline or after one month of anti-PD-1 therapy (not recorded which). All receptors come from a human donor with melanoma.

By share of the sample, this clonotype is medium-sized. Germline and junction disagree at one end, which may indicate a read error. The V and J genes are TRBV7-2 and TRBJ2-1; 7 positions agree with TRBD2. Germline CDR1 reads SGHTA; CDR2 reads FQGNSA. The CDR3 has 15 amino acids. The CDR3 DNA is TGTGCCAGCAGCGCCCTGGGACTATCCTACAATGAGCAGTTCTTT. Protein sequence: CASSALGLSYNEQFF.

This clonotype was observed a single time. One end of the junction is discordant with germline, which a read error may explain. The rearrangement links TRBV20-1 to TRBJ1-3, with D maybe TRBD1 (5 bases). From germline, CDR1 is DFQATT and CDR2 SNEGSKA (reference sequence). The CDR3 runs to 15 residues. The CDR3 region is CSARDQGRSGNTVYF. The CDR3 nucleotides are TGCAGTGCTAGAGATCAGGGACGGTCTGGAAACACCGTATATTTT.

By frequency in the sample, this clonotype is hyperexpanded. The chain uses TRBV7-3 and TRBJ2-3; 8 nucleotides agree with TRBD2. The CDR3 sequence is 15 residues long. Germline V gives CDR1 SGHTA, CDR2 FQGTGA. Unmatched junction bases numbered 8, after V lost 5 bases and J lost 4 bases. CDR3 sequence reads: CASSRLALSADTQYF. The CDR3 DNA is TGTGCCAGCAGCCGACTAGCGCTTTCAGCAGATACGCAGTATTTT.

This clonotype is labeled as hyperexpanded. The rearrangement joins TRBV20-1 to TRBJ2-7; D remains unclear. This CDR3 is 14 amino acids long. Trimming took off 0 bases at V and 0 bases at J, with 9 bases between the two ends. CDR1 and CDR2 from the germline V gene are DFQATT and SNEGSKA (reference sequence). The CDR3 DNA is TGCAGTGCTAGAGATGCCGGAGCCTCCTACGAGCAGTACTTC. Amino acids: CSARDAGASYEQYF.

By proportion, this clonotype is large. The chain recombines TRBV12-5 with TRBJ2-5, with TRBD2 matching over 7 bases. The CDR3 has 18 residues. Per the germline V gene, CDR1 is LGHNT and CDR2 is FRNRAP. This chain's CDR3 is CPTGGAHWVGRPTETQYF. In nucleotides, the CDR3 is TGTCCCACGGGAGGCGCACATTGGGTCGGGAGACCCACGGAGACCCAGTACTTC.

In this sample, this clonotype is large. The chain combines TRBV28 with TRBJ1-5; TRBD1 agrees at 8 bases. Germline-derived CDR1 and CDR2 are MDHEN and SYDVKM. V trimming: 6 bases; J trimming: 3 bases; junction bases outside the gene matches: 4. The CDR3 contains 14 residues. The CDR3 DNA sequence: TGTGCCAGCAGCCACAGGGGGACCAATCAGCCCCAGCATTTT. Encoded protein: CASSHRGTNQPQHF.

By sample share, this clonotype is large. This CDR3 is CASSPRARRYEQYF. The CDR3 DNA reads TGTGCCAGCAGTCCCCGGGCTCGGAGATACGAGCAGTACTTC. J is TRBJ2-7 and V is TRBV28; D uncertain. The germline gives CDR1 MDHEN, CDR2 SYDVKM. V was cut by 5 bases and J by 4 bases, with 15 bases left in between. The CDR3 spans 14 residues.

This rearrangement joins TRBV27 to TRBJ2-7; TRBD1 matches 9 bases. CDR1 MNHEY and CDR2 SMNVEV come from the germline V gene (reference sequence). V shed 4 bases, J shed 3 bases, and the junction held 1 base outside the gene matches. The CDR3 runs to 13 residues. The CDR3 sequence is CASSWGQGYEQYF. The CDR3 bases are TGTGCCAGCAGTTGGGGACAGGGCTACGAGCAGTACTTC.

This clonotype counts as large. V gene TRBV28 combines with J gene TRBJ2-7; 7 bases map to TRBD1. Trimming took 5 bases from V and 3 from J; bases not matched to a gene: 4. The CDR3 is 13 residues long. Per the germline V gene, CDR1 is MDHEN and CDR2 is SYDVKM. CDR3 amino acids: CASSARGIYEQYF. CDR3 coding DNA: TGTGCCAGCAGTGCCAGGGGGATCTACGAGCAGTACTTC.

By share of the sample, this clonotype is large. The chain couples TRBV6-2 or TRBV6-3 to TRBJ2-1; 7 bases match TRBD2. Germline trimming cut 3 bases from V and 9 bases from J; bases unmatched to any gene: 8. There are 14 residues in the CDR3. Germline V gene lookup returns CDR1 MNHEY and CDR2 SVGEGT. The CDR3 loop is CASSYLADPGEQFF. In nucleotides, the CDR3 is TGTGCCAGCAGTTATCTAGCGGATCCGGGTGAGCAGTTCTTC.

This clonotype was detected only a few times. The chain joins TRBV28 to TRBJ1-6; unclear D gene. Between the trimmed V and J ends, which lost 3 bases and 9 bases, there was a span of 6 bases. From germline, CDR1 is MDHEN and CDR2 SYDVKM. CDR3 size: 12 residues. Here the CDR3 DNA reads TGTGCCAGCAGTTTTTATGCTTCACCCCTCCACTTT. This codes for CASSFYASPLHF. Using reference TRBV28 and TRBJ1-6 for the parts outside the CDR3, the full variable domain is DVKVTQSSRYLVKRTGEKVFLECVQDMDHENMFWYRQDPGLGLRLIYFSYDVKMKEKGDIPEGYSVSREKKERFSLILESASTNQTSMYLCASSFYASPLHFGNGTRLTVT.

This clonotype is labeled as large. The V call is TRBV28, the J call TRBJ2-1; the D is unclear. The V end lost 9 bases, the J end lost 5 bases, and 8 bases lay between the germline ends. From germline, CDR1 is MDHEN and CDR2 SYDVKM. The CDR3 is made up of 11 amino acids. CDR3 DNA sequence: TGTGCCAGTGGCCGTAACAATGAGCAGTTCTTC. As protein: CASGRNNEQFF.

This clonotype is labeled large. The chain employs TRBV28 and TRBJ2-7; a possible D gene is TRBD1 (6 bases). Trimming pared 4 bases from V and 5 bases from J, leaving 9 bases between. This CDR3 contains 12 residues. The germline gives CDR1 MDHEN, CDR2 SYDVKM. DNA of the CDR3: TGTGCCAGCAGTTGGGGGCTTGACGAGCAGTACTTC. Its translation: CASSWGLDEQYF.

The J gene is TRBJ2-1, the V gene TRBV7-8, with 9 bases lining up with TRBD2. Germline-derived CDR1 and CDR2 are SGHVS and FQNEAQ. With 2 bases clipped from V and 6 bases from J, the junction kept 2 bases outside the gene matches. The CDR3 loop spans 14 amino acids. The CDR3 nucleotides are TGTGCCAGCAGCTTATCACTAGCGGGCAATGAGCAGTTCTTC. This gives the protein CASSLSLAGNEQFF.

This clonotype is large. The rearrangement uses TRBV19 and TRBJ2-7; the D is unclear. This CDR3 is 13 amino acids long. CDR1 is LNHDA and CDR2 is SQIVND in the germline V gene (reference sequence). V was pared by 4 bases and J by 6 bases, with 13 bases between. The CDR3 is CASSRPSGVEQYF. DNA of the CDR3: TGTGCCAGTAGTAGGCCCTCCGGCGTCGAGCAGTACTTC.

This clonotype qualifies as medium-sized (0.01 to 0.1%). This chain connects TRBV27 to TRBJ2-5; 12 bases agree with TRBD2. The J segment lost 4 bases and the V segment lost 5 bases, leaving 8 bases of the junction unmatched. The CDR3 has 16 residues. Germline V lookup: CDR1 MNHEY, CDR2 SMNVEV (reference sequence). The CDR3, as DNA: TGTGCCAGCAGTGAGGGACTAGCGGGTCTGTTAGAGACCCAGTACTTC. Encoded protein: CASSEGLAGLLETQYF.

This clonotype is labeled medium-sized. The chain joins TRBV18 to TRBJ2-4; the D gene is possibly TRBD2 (6 bases). Trimming cost V 3 bases and J 8 bases, with 20 bases left between them. The CDR3 covers 16 residues. Germline V gives CDR1 KGHSH, CDR2 LQKENI. The CDR3 loop is CASSPSGTRRRDIQYF. In DNA, the CDR3 is TGTGCCAGCTCACCTAGCGGTACACGGAGGAGGGACATTCAGTACTTC. Based on the CDR3 plus reference TRBV18 and TRBJ2-4, the full variable domain is NAGVMQNPRHLVRRRGQEARLRCSPMKGHSHVYWYRQLPEEGLKFMVYLQKENIIDESGMPKERFSAEFPKEGPSILRIQQVVRGDSAAYFCASSPSGTRRRDIQYFGAGTRLSVL.